The 24 T cell receptor beta chains presented below share a single source sample, sequenced in a study of T cell responses to AZD1222 COVID-19 vaccine. This table comes from immunoSEQ multiplex PCR, and its TCRdb copy is limited to in-frame clones, with some not included. This sample has some 100,000 clones, with about 85% found just once. This material consisted of peripheral blood, taken on day 0 of AZD1222 vaccination. Receptors were obtained from an adult in good health.

The V and J genes are TRBV29-1 and TRBJ2-1; D gene uncertain. This CDR3 is 14 amino acids long. CDR1 is SQVTM and CDR2 is ANQGSEA in the germline V gene. V gave up 3 bases and J gave up 2 bases, with 11 bases separating them. CDR3 region: CSVESPGPYNEQFF. The CDR3 DNA reads TGCAGCGTTGAGTCACCGGGTCCCTACAATGAGCAGTTCTTC.

This clone was seen just once. The gene calls are TRBV12-3 or TRBV12-4 and TRBJ1-3; possibly TRBD1 for D (6 bases). This CDR3 has 13 residues. The V gene lost 5 bases and the J gene lost 4 bases, with 9 bases spanning the gap. DNA of the CDR3: TGTGCCAGCAGTACAGGGTTCGGAAACACCATATATTTT. Amino acid sequence: CASSTGFGNTIYF.

On this clone itself: Other DNA sequences from this sample encode an identical CDR3 as well. The chain couples TRBV4-1 to TRBJ2-5; 7 bases are a match to TRBD2. Germline V CDR1 and CDR2: MGHRA, YSYEKL. V dropped 1 base and J dropped 3; count of bases not matched to a gene: 8. This CDR3 region has 16 residues. This CDR3 reads CASSQGRGWGKETQYF. CDR3 nucleotides: TGCGCCAGCAGCCAAGGGCGGGGGTGGGGTAAAGAGACCCAGTACTTC.

This clone has a handful of counts. The genes are TRBV24-1 and TRBJ1-4; TRBD1 matches at 8 bases. This CDR3 comprises 13 residues. CDR1 is KGHDR, CDR2 SFDVKD, per germline. Trimming removed 4 bases from V and 13 bases from J; junction bases left unmatched: 7. This chain's CDR3 is CATSDAGGPRLFF. The DNA for the CDR3 is TGTGCCACCAGTGACGCAGGGGGCCCCCGACTGTTTTTT.

The genes are TRBV7-9 and TRBJ1-5; D remains ambiguous. Germline assignment: CDR1 SEHNR and CDR2 FQNEAQ (reference sequence). CDR3 length: 15 residues. Trimming cost V 9 bases and J 6 bases, with 21 bases left between them. The CDR3 loop reads CARRPSLLVGQPQHF. CDR3 DNA: TGTGCCAGGCGGCCTAGTTTGCTCGTTGGTCAGCCCCAGCATTTT.

V and J are TRBV30 and TRBJ1-2; the D gene is possibly TRBD1 (5 bases). Germline CDR1 GTSNPN, CDR2 SVGIG (reference sequence). V was trimmed by 7 bases and J by 5 bases, leaving 11 bases between them. CDR3 length: 11 residues. CDR3 sequence: CALGVGYGYTF. For the CDR3, the DNA is TGTGCCTTGGGGGTGGGGTATGGCTACACCTTC.

The chain links TRBV24-1 to TRBJ2-2, with TRBD2 matching 12 bases. This CDR3 is 18 amino acids long. Germline trimming cut 0 bases from V and 7 bases from J; bases unmatched to any gene: 8. In germline, CDR1 is KGHDR, CDR2 SFDVKD. CDR3 sequence (DNA): TGTGCCACCAGTGATTTGCCGCCTAGCGGGAGGGCCGGCGGGGAGCTGTTTTTT. This codes for CATSDLPPSGRAGGELFF.

This chain joins TRBV28 and TRBJ2-7; 7 bases agree with TRBD1. CDR1 and CDR2 from the germline V gene are MDHEN and SYDVKM. CDR3 length equals 14 residues. Trimming removed 3 bases from V and 5 bases from J; junction bases left unmatched: 7. The CDR3 DNA reads TGTGCCAGCAGTTTTGACAGGGCCATCGACGAGCAGTACTTC. Translating gives CASSFDRAIDEQYF.

The chain has TRBV30 and TRBJ2-2; possibly TRBD1 for D (5 bases). V lost 1 base to trimming and J lost 6 bases, with 6 bases between them. This CDR3 has 12 residues. Looked up from germline, CDR1 is GTSNPN and CDR2 is SVGIG (reference sequence). CDR3 DNA sequence: TGTGCCTGGAGTGCCAGGGCCGGGGAGCTGTTTTTT. Amino acid sequence: CAWSARAGELFF.

V usage is TRBV10-3 and J usage is TRBJ1-2; a possible D gene is TRBD1 (5 bases). The germline CDR1 and CDR2 sequences are ENHRY and SYGVKD. Trimming stripped 8 bases from V and 0 bases from J, with 16 bases between. The CDR3 consists of 15 residues. CDR3 amino acids: CAIGGSRGANYGYTF. Written as DNA, the CDR3 is TGTGCCATCGGGGGTTCACGAGGGGCTAACTATGGCTACACCTTC.

The V gene is TRBV7-9, the J gene TRBJ2-2; 10 bases fit TRBD2. This CDR3 has 13 amino acids. Germline values: CDR1 SEHNR, CDR2 FQNEAQ (reference sequence). V shed 8 bases, J shed 6 bases, and the junction held 3 bases outside the gene matches. The CDR3 spells CASGTSVSGELFF. CDR3 bases: TGTGCCAGCGGGACTAGCGTATCCGGGGAGCTGTTTTTT.

The gene calls are TRBV10-3 and TRBJ1-1; D not resolved. Trimming removed 2 bases at V and 3 bases at J, with 13 bases between. The germline gives CDR1 ENHRY, CDR2 SYGVKD. The CDR3 is made up of 15 amino acids. This chain's CDR3 is CAISEPFGRDTEAFF. DNA for the CDR3: TGTGCCATCAGTGAGCCCTTCGGACGGGACACTGAAGCTTTCTTT.

CDR3 in amino acids: CASSPTGTEAFF. The CDR3 bases are TGTGCCAGCTCACCAACGGGCACTGAAGCTTTCTTT. The chain links TRBV18 to TRBJ1-1; no clear D gene. V was pared by 2 bases and J by 4 bases, with 5 bases between. Germline CDR1 and CDR2: KGHSH and LQKENI. The CDR3 has 12 residues. The full variable domain, rest sourced from reference TRBV18 and TRBJ1-1, is NAGVMQNPRHLVRRRGQEARLRCSPMKGHSHVYWYRQLPEEGLKFMVYLQKENIIDESGMPKERFSAEFPKEGPSILRIQQVVRGDSAAYFCASSPTGTEAFFGQGTRLTVV.

In its sample, this clone was seen once. The V call is TRBV3-1 (or the pseudogene TRBV3-2), the J call TRBJ2-3, with unresolved D. This CDR3 is built from 19 residues. Germline CDR1 reads LGHDT; CDR2 reads YNNKEL (reference sequence). Between the trimmed V and J ends, which lost 4 bases and 0 bases, there was a span of 23 bases. The CDR3 DNA reads TGTGCCAGCAGCCCCACCGGGCGTCAGCCCTTCTCTAGCACAGATACGCAGTATTTT. It is translated as CASSPTGRQPFSSTDTQYF.

V usage is TRBV27 and J usage is TRBJ1-1; unclear D gene. The CDR3 consists of 12 residues. With 1 base removed from V and 6 bases from J, the gap between germline ends came to 6 bases. CDR1 and CDR2 (germline): MNHEY, SMNVEV (reference sequence). CDR3 region: CASSLFGAEAFF. CDR3 sequence (DNA): TGTGCCAGCAGTTTATTTGGGGCTGAAGCTTTCTTT.

This clone was detected only a few times. The rearrangement uses TRBV20-1 and TRBJ2-7; D is unclear. Trimming cost V 2 bases and J 9 bases, with 11 bases left between them. This CDR3 is built from 11 residues. Germline-derived CDR1 and CDR2 are DFQATT and SNEGSKA (reference sequence). The CDR3 sequence is CSARHPVGQYF. In DNA form, the CDR3 reads TGCAGTGCTAGACATCCAGTGGGGCAGTACTTC.

The chain uses TRBV28 and TRBJ1-2, with TRBD1 matching over 11 bases. The germline V gene has CDR1 MDHEN and CDR2 SYDVKM. The CDR3 runs 16 residues. V lost 8 bases and J lost 3; bases outside the gene matches: 11. CDR3 sequence (DNA): TGTGCCAGCGGTGGACGTGGACAGGGGGCGGACTATGGCTACACCTTC. As protein: CASGGRGQGADYGYTF.

The CDR3 loop reads CASSLKEPDRNEKLFF. The CDR3 DNA follows: TGTGCCAGCAGCCTAAAAGAACCAGACAGGAATGAAAAACTGTTTTTT. The V gene is TRBV21-1, the J gene TRBJ1-4; the table gives TRBD1 as D, unverified against the DNA. TRBV21-1 is a listed pseudogene. This CDR3 spans 16 amino acids.

V usage is TRBV28 and J usage is TRBJ1-1; D is ambiguous. Trimming left V 3 bases short and J 9 bases short, with 14 bases between. Per the germline V gene, CDR1 is MDHEN and CDR2 is SYDVKM. This CDR3 has 13 residues. CDR3 nucleotide sequence: TGTGCCAGCAGTTTGGTAAGGGCCGACAAAGCTTTCTTT. It translates to CASSLVRADKAFF.

The V and J genes are TRBV3-1 (or the pseudogene TRBV3-2) and TRBJ1-1; D remains unclear. CDR3 size: 19 residues. V was cut by 3 bases and J by 1 base, with 24 bases left in between. CDR1 is LGHDT, CDR2 YNNKEL, per germline (reference sequence). CDR3 nucleotide sequence: TGTGCCAGCAGCCAGGCTCTGCGGGAGAAAATCCCGAAGAACACTGAAGCTTTCTTT. This gives the protein CASSQALREKIPKNTEAFF.

This rearrangement joins TRBV6-5 to TRBJ2-1, with TRBD2 matching over 8 bases. Trimming removed 6 bases from V and 6 bases from J; junction bases left unmatched: 10. Germline V CDR1 and CDR2: MNHEY, SVGAGI. The CDR3 loop spans 15 amino acids. The CDR3 loop is CASSLAPGTSNEQFF. The CDR3 region has the DNA TGTGCCAGCAGCCTCGCTCCCGGGACTAGCAATGAGCAGTTCTTC.

The chain combines TRBV11-2 with TRBJ2-7, with D tentatively TRBD1 or TRBD2 (5 bases each). V was shortened by 5 bases and J by 3 bases, with 11 bases between the two germline ends. The CDR3 runs to 13 residues. Germline CDR1 and CDR2: SGHAT and FQNNGV. CDR3 nucleotides: TGTGCCAGCAGCAGGGACCGAGACTACGAGCAGTACTTC. Translation: CASSRDRDYEQYF.

The sample holds a few counts of this clone. This rearrangement joins TRBV5-1 to TRBJ2-2, with 10 nucleotides matching TRBD2. The ends lost 3 bases at V and 2 bases at J; junction bases unmatched: 1. This CDR3 spans 15 amino acids. Per germline, CDR1 SGHRS and CDR2 YFSETQ. CDR3 loop: CASSSSGGNTGELFF. CDR3 coding DNA: TGCGCCAGCAGCTCTAGCGGGGGTAACACCGGGGAGCTGTTTTTT.

This clone has only a few counts. The chain links TRBV27 to TRBJ2-1; no clear D. The CDR3 runs to 15 residues. Trimming removed 4 bases at V and 0 bases at J, with 10 bases between. CDR1 and CDR2 (germline): MNHEY, SMNVEV (reference sequence). Here the CDR3 reads CASSSVASSYNEQFF. The CDR3 nucleotides are TGTGCCAGCAGTTCTGTAGCTAGCTCCTACAATGAGCAGTTCTTC.